This T cell receptor beta chain was observed in a study of control samples from healthy donors and cancer patients. Generated by immunoSEQ multiplex PCR, the TCRdb table keeps only in-frame clones and is missing some. Of 150,000 to 200,000 clones listed, more than 85% are singletons. The V gene lost 0 bases and the J gene lost 2 bases, with 9 bases spanning the gap. This CDR3 spans 14 amino acids. CDR1 and CDR2 from the germline V gene are SGHRS and YFSETQ. Sequenced sample: blood. This clonotype was sampled from a woman in her thirties or forties in good health. The chain recombines TRBV5-1 with TRBJ2-7; D unresolved. CDR3 in DNA: TGCGCCAGCAGCTTGGGCCCCGACGCCTACGAGCAGTACTTC. This sequence encodes CASSLGPDAYEQYF.